These T cell receptor beta chains were read from a single sample in a study of beta chain features in type 1 diabetes. Some clones are missing from TCRdb's copy, which holds only in-frame ones; the method was immunoSEQ multiplex PCR. The sample contains 600,000 or so clones, around 12% of which appear only once. Sample: naive CD4+ T cells from blood. The receptor source for this set is a man younger than 45 with type 1 diabetes. CDR3s leave out the opening cysteine and the closing phenylalanine or tryptophan. The order of the fields is V gene, CDR3 protein.

V: TRBV30
CDR3: AWNTQGAYGYT

V: TRBV2
CDR3: ASSDSGGTDATGELF

V: TRBV7-2
CDR3: ASSLTGTQY

V: TRBV29-1
CDR3: SVEGGTNEQF

V: TRBV18
CDR3: ASFPYSSGANVLT

V: TRBV7-2
CDR3: ASSAGSLLSYNEQF

V: TRBV7-2
CDR3: ASSARTSGGAYYEQY

V: TRBV4-3
CDR3: ASSQAFGGAPITYNEQF

V: TRBV9
CDR3: ASSVGQGLEAF

V: TRBV18
CDR3: ASSPPNSEPREQY

V: TRBV5-1
CDR3: ASSRGQVTDTQY

V: TRBV7-9
CDR3: ASTRDREYSPLH

V: TRBV30
CDR3: AWTPGGPSYEQY

V: TRBV5-1
CDR3: ASSLENFRTGELF

V: TRBV7-9
CDR3: ASSSREANTGELF

V: TRBV28
CDR3: ASGGQGALNEKLF

V: TRBV28
CDR3: ASSLPQGAYEQY

V: TRBV7-2
CDR3: ASSAQETQY

V: TRBV7-9
CDR3: ASTRGLADTDTQY

V: TRBV9
CDR3: ASSPQPGGTGNTIY

V: TRBV7-2
CDR3: ASSLDSNYGYT

V: TRBV28
CDR3: ASSSTGTALPYEQY

V: TRBV4-2
CDR3: ASSQVDRGYGYT

V: TRBV7-9
CDR3: ASSYSPSDTQY

V: TRBV6-5
CDR3: ASRTGAGKEQF

V: TRBV7-9
CDR3: ASSLDFYEQY

V: TRBV5-4
CDR3: ASSALRANEQY

V: TRBV4-3
CDR3: ASSHQGAEQF

V: TRBV10-3
CDR3: ASASGGLYEQY

V: TRBV4-2
CDR3: ASSQVSGGFGQY

V: TRBV19
CDR3: ASSATRRGTYEQY

V: TRBV28
CDR3: ASRTTLGDGYT

V: TRBV10-3
CDR3: AISEQGGKIGEQY

V: TRBV13
CDR3: ASSSEGTSTDTQY

V: TRBV20-1
CDR3: SASKRETQY

V: TRBV10-3
CDR3: AIKRGKGPQETQY

V: TRBV25-1
CDR3: ASSTYLGEQNIQY

V: TRBV5-6
CDR3: ASSLYSEAF

V: TRBV19
CDR3: ASKGDRRWNQPQH

V: TRBV4-2
CDR3: ASSQRPEGVSTEAF

V: TRBV23-1
CDR3: ASSQSRVSNYGYT

V: TRBV5-1
CDR3: ASSLVESLNTEAF

V: TRBV29-1
CDR3: SARDRGYVGYEQY

V: TRBV7-9
CDR3: ASSSETQY

V: TRBV5-4
CDR3: ASSLGGGQHYGYT

V: TRBV5-1
CDR3: ASSFGALGGNNSPLH

V: TRBV9
CDR3: ASSTLTSGTDTQY